The 31 T cell receptor beta chains listed next were all sequenced from one sample in a study of T cells in localized non-small cell lung cancer. Sequencing used immunoSEQ multiplex PCR; TCRdb keeps in-frame clones, though not all of them. This sample has 130,000 or so clones, with around 89% found just once. Sample: peripheral blood, taken before any cancer treatment. The source is a female donor of 60 years or more with stage I lung adenocarcinoma.

The chain recombines TRBV28 with TRBJ2-1; 8 bases align to TRBD2. CDR3 length: 13 amino acids. V gave up 6 bases and J gave up 9 bases; unmatched junction bases: 7. Germline V lookup: CDR1 MDHEN, CDR2 SYDVKM. The CDR3 DNA reads TGTGCCAGCAGGCCTAGCGGGTGGTTTGAGCAGTTCTTC. This sequence encodes CASRPSGWFEQFF.

The gene calls are TRBV27 and TRBJ2-2, with D perhaps assigned TRBD1 or TRBD2 (5 bases each). The ends were cut back, 11 bases at V and 0 bases at J, with 16 bases in the middle. The CDR3 consists of 15 residues. The germline V gene has CDR1 MNHEY and CDR2 SMNVEV (reference sequence). The DNA for the CDR3 is TGTGCCTCAAACGGGGCTAATTCGAACACCGGGGAGCTGTTTTTT. Translating it yields CASNGANSNTGELFF.

This rearrangement joins TRBV28 to TRBJ2-1; D unclear. Trimming took 2 bases from V and 5 from J, leaving 16 bases between them. Germline CDR1 and CDR2: MDHEN and SYDVKM. This CDR3 is 16 amino acids long. CDR3 sequence: CASSLRRLPPNNEQFF. The CDR3 coding sequence is TGTGCCAGCAGTTTAAGGCGACTCCCCCCCAACAATGAGCAGTTCTTC.

CDR3 nucleotides: TGTGCCAGCAGCTTAAAAGGGAGCAATGAGCAGTTCTTC. It is translated as CASSLKGSNEQFF. V is TRBV7-9 and J is TRBJ2-1; possibly TRBD2 for D (5 bases). V was cut by 2 bases and J by 6 bases, with 8 bases left in between. The CDR3 has 13 amino acids. CDR1 is SEHNR and CDR2 is FQNEAQ in the germline V gene (reference sequence).

This clone was recorded only once. The V call is TRBV5-1, the J call TRBJ2-3; 12 bases align to TRBD2. V dropped 3 bases and J dropped 0; count of bases not matched to a gene: 5. The CDR3 consists of 17 residues. The germline V gene has CDR1 SGHRS and CDR2 YFSETQ. The CDR3 is CASSWGTSGQSTDTQYF. CDR3 DNA sequence: TGCGCCAGCAGCTGGGGGACTAGCGGGCAGAGCACAGATACGCAGTATTTT.

The genes are TRBV7-9 and TRBJ1-2; D is uncertain. Germline CDR1 SEHNR, CDR2 FQNEAQ (reference sequence). V was clipped by 5 bases and J by 4 bases, with 8 bases between them. This CDR3 is 12 amino acids long. As DNA, the CDR3 is TGTGCCAGCAGCCCCGATATCTATGGCTACACCTTC. This translates into CASSPDIYGYTF.

The V call is TRBV9, the J call TRBJ1-4; 7 bases match TRBD1. Per germline, CDR1 SGDLS and CDR2 YYNGEE. Trimming removed 5 bases from V and 4 bases from J; junction bases left unmatched: 5. The CDR3 is 14 residues long. The CDR3, as DNA: TGTGCCAGCAGGATACAGGGGAATAATGAAAAACTGTTTTTT. The encoded protein is CASRIQGNNEKLFF. Complete variable domain (other parts from reference TRBV9 and TRBJ1-4): DSGVTQTPKHLITATGQRVTLRCSPRSGDLSVYWYQQSLDQGLQFLIQYYNGEERAKGNILERFSAQQFPDLHSELNLSSLELGDSALYFCASRIQGNNEKLFFGSGTQLSVL.

The chain is built from TRBV23-1 and TRBJ1-1; D is possibly TRBD1 (5 bases). TRBV23-1 is an open reading frame, and its role is uncertain. V dropped 8 bases and J dropped 13 bases, with 26 bases sitting between them. This CDR3 contains 14 residues. The CDR3 loop is CASGDKNSGGRGFF. CDR3 nucleotides: TGCGCCAGCGGCGATAAGAACTCGGGGGGTAGAGGTTTCTTT.

This sequence joins TRBV27 and TRBJ2-7; D is unclear. V was cut by 5 bases and J by 5 bases, with 22 bases left in between. The CDR3 is 16 residues long. CDR1 and CDR2 from the germline V gene are MNHEY and SMNVEV (reference sequence). The CDR3 spells CASSHGTPRRTHEQYF. CDR3 DNA: TGTGCCAGCAGTCATGGCACCCCCCGAAGAACTCACGAGCAGTACTTC.

The rearrangement joins TRBV9 to TRBJ1-3; unclear D gene. The CDR3 extends over 15 amino acids. The ends were cut back, 1 base at V and 2 bases at J, with 10 bases in the middle. Germline V gives CDR1 SGDLS, CDR2 YYNGEE. The CDR3 region has the DNA TGTGCCAGCAGCGTATCCGGGGTCCCTGGAAACACCATATATTTT. Amino acids: CASSVSGVPGNTIYF. Together with reference TRBV9 and TRBJ1-3, the CDR3 gives the full variable domain: DSGVTQTPKHLITATGQRVTLRCSPRSGDLSVYWYQQSLDQGLQFLIQYYNGEERAKGNILERFSAQQFPDLHSELNLSSLELGDSALYFCASSVSGVPGNTIYFGEGSWLTVV.

The genes are TRBV11-2 and TRBJ1-1; D remains unclear. Germline values: CDR1 SGHAT, CDR2 FQNNGV. The CDR3 is made up of 14 amino acids. V was clipped by 0 bases and J by 4 bases, with 9 bases between them. The CDR3 nucleotides are TGTGCCAGCAGCTTAGATTCGGGTGGCACTGAAGCTTTCTTT. Translated, it gives CASSLDSGGTEAFF.

This chain connects TRBV28 to TRBJ2-3, with D possibly TRBD2 on 5 matching bases. Trimming left V 9 bases short and J 2 bases short, with 12 bases between. Per germline, CDR1 MDHEN and CDR2 SYDVKM. The CDR3 is 13 residues long. The chain's CDR3 is CASRADPTDTQYF. Here the CDR3 DNA reads TGTGCCAGTCGAGCGGACCCCACAGATACGCAGTATTTT.

J is TRBJ2-7 and V is TRBV7-9, with D possibly TRBD1 on 5 matching bases. CDR3 length equals 15 residues. Looked up from germline, CDR1 is SEHNR and CDR2 is FQNEAQ (reference sequence). V was shortened by 3 bases and J by 0 bases, with 12 bases between the two germline ends. CDR3 DNA sequence: TGTGCCAGCAGCTTCCGGACACAGAGCTCCTACGAGCAGTACTTC. Residues: CASSFRTQSSYEQYF. The full variable domain, its missing parts supplied by reference TRBV7-9 and TRBJ2-7, is DTGVSQNPRHKITKRGQNVTFRCDPISEHNRLYWYRQTLGQGPEFLTYFQNEAQLEKSRLLSDRFSAERPKGSFSTLEIQRTEQGDSAMYLCASSFRTQSSYEQYFGPGTRLTVT.

The sample holds a few counts of this clone. The rearrangement joins TRBV5-1 to TRBJ2-3; D unresolved. Germline V gene lookup returns CDR1 SGHRS and CDR2 YFSETQ. The CDR3 is 15 amino acids. V gave up 6 bases and J gave up 5 bases, with 19 bases separating them. CDR3 residues: CASTSRARAEDTQYF. The CDR3 bases are TGCGCCAGCACCTCCCGTGCCCGGGCGGAAGATACGCAGTATTTT.

This clone has only one observation. The V gene is TRBV5-1, the J gene TRBJ1-5; tentatively, D is TRBD1 (5 bases). The CDR3 is 14 residues long. CDR1 and CDR2 from the germline V gene are SGHRS and YFSETQ. The germline V and J ends were trimmed by 1 base and 6 bases, with 11 bases remaining between them. The DNA for the CDR3 is TGCGCCAGCAGCTTGAGCGGGGGGGGTCAGCCCCAGCATTTT. It translates to CASSLSGGGQPQHF.

This chain links TRBV7-2 with TRBJ1-1; D is uncertain. The V end was cut by 1 base, the J end by 3 bases, with 9 bases between. The CDR3 length is 14 residues. The germline gives CDR1 SGHTA, CDR2 FQGNSA. The CDR3 loop reads CASSLDGRDTEAFF. The CDR3 nucleotides are TGTGCCAGCAGCTTAGACGGGAGGGACACTGAAGCTTTCTTT.

V is TRBV7-9 and J is TRBJ1-3, with D hard to call. The CDR3 length is 14 residues. The V end lost 7 bases, the J end lost 1 base, and 11 bases lay between the germline ends. Germline-derived CDR1 and CDR2 are SEHNR and FQNEAQ (reference sequence). In DNA form, the CDR3 reads TGTGCCAGCACTTTTTTGGAGTCTGGAAACACCATATATTTT. Its protein product is CASTFLESGNTIYF.

This chain joins TRBV19 and TRBJ1-1; D is uncertain. CDR3 size: 11 residues. Trimming removed 7 bases from V and 3 bases from J, with 6 bases in between. Germline values: CDR1 LNHDA, CDR2 SQIVND (reference sequence). CDR3 in DNA: TGTGCCAGTACGGAGCACACTGAAGCTTTCTTT. Protein product: CASTEHTEAFF.

The V call is TRBV7-8, the J call TRBJ2-2; the D is unclear. Trimming removed 1 base from V and 3 bases from J, with 6 bases in between. This CDR3 is 14 amino acids long. Germline CDR1 is SGHVS and CDR2 is FQNEAQ. In nucleotides, the CDR3 is TGTGCCAGCAGCTTAGACGGACACACCGGGGAGCTGTTTTTT. Protein product: CASSLDGHTGELFF.

The chain joins TRBV5-4 to TRBJ2-5, with D possibly being TRBD1 (6 bases). The CDR3 loop spans 13 amino acids. The V gene lost 3 bases and the J gene lost 5 bases, with 11 bases spanning the gap. Per the germline V gene, CDR1 is SGHNT and CDR2 is YYREEE (reference sequence). The CDR3 loop reads CASSSGARETQYF. The CDR3 DNA reads TGTGCCAGCAGCTCAGGGGCGCGGGAGACCCAGTACTTC.

The rearrangement links TRBV5-1 to TRBJ1-6; weak D call: TRBD1 (5 bases). The CDR3 loop spans 14 amino acids. Germline V gives CDR1 SGHRS, CDR2 YFSETQ. The ends were cut back, 0 bases at V and 7 bases at J, with 8 bases in the middle. The CDR3 bases are TGCGCCAGCAGCTTGGTACAGGCCAATTCACCCCTCCACTTT. As protein: CASSLVQANSPLHF.

The chain joins TRBV5-1 to TRBJ2-7; 11 positions match TRBD2. The CDR3 is 14 residues long. With 3 bases clipped from V and 3 bases from J, the junction kept 2 bases outside the gene matches. Germline values: CDR1 SGHRS, CDR2 YFSETQ. CDR3 loop: CASSSGTSGYEQYF. The CDR3 nucleotides read TGCGCCAGCAGCTCAGGGACTAGCGGCTACGAGCAGTACTTC.

The J gene is TRBJ1-2, the V gene TRBV7-2; D not certain. V lost 1 base and J 5 bases, leaving 8 bases between the germline ends. This CDR3 is built from 13 residues. Germline assignment: CDR1 SGHTA and CDR2 FQGNSA. CDR3 amino acids: CASSLVSRYGYTF. CDR3 coding DNA: TGTGCCAGCAGCTTAGTTAGCAGATATGGCTACACCTTC.

The chain joins TRBV7-8 to TRBJ2-1; the D is unclear. In germline, CDR1 is SGHVS, CDR2 FQNEAQ. There are 15 residues in the CDR3. V was shortened by 5 bases and J by 7 bases, with 18 bases between the two germline ends. The CDR3 sequence: CASSPVSEKENEQFF. DNA for the CDR3: TGTGCCAGCAGCCCGGTATCAGAGAAAGAGAATGAGCAGTTCTTC.

The J gene is TRBJ2-5, the V gene TRBV7-3, with D possibly matching TRBD1 (6 bases). Germline V lookup: CDR1 SGHTA, CDR2 FQGTGA. V dropped 6 bases and J dropped 2 bases, with 10 bases sitting between them. CDR3 length: 13 amino acids. CDR3 DNA: TGTGCCAGCAGACGGACAGTACAAGAGACCCAGTACTTC. This codes for CASRRTVQETQYF. The full variable domain, its missing parts supplied by reference TRBV7-3 and TRBJ2-5, is GAGVSQTPSNKVTEKGKYVELRCDPISGHTALYWYRQSLGQGPEFLIYFQGTGAADDSGLPNDRFFAVRPEGSVSTLKIQRTERGDSAVYLCASRRTVQETQYFGPGTRLLVL.

This chain joins TRBV2 and TRBJ1-2; D unresolved. Per the germline V gene, CDR1 is SNHLY and CDR2 is FYNNEI. The CDR3 has 11 amino acids. The V end lost 8 bases, the J end lost 7 bases, and 11 bases lay between the germline ends. The CDR3 spells CASESGGGYTF. Here the CDR3 DNA reads TGTGCCAGCGAATCCGGCGGTGGCTACACCTTC.

The chain uses TRBV5-4 and TRBJ2-7, with a tentative D call TRBD1 (6 bases). Trimming removed 3 bases from V and 6 bases from J, with 10 bases in between. Germline assignment: CDR1 SGHNT and CDR2 YYREEE (reference sequence). This CDR3 is built from 12 residues. CDR3 DNA sequence: TGTGCCAGCAGCTCACAGGGCCCCGAGCAGTACTTC. Translating gives CASSSQGPEQYF.

CDR3 nucleotides: TGTGCCAGCATCGCGAGGACTAGCGGGGACAACAATGAGCAGTTCTTC. Its protein product is CASIARTSGDNNEQFF. V usage is TRBV2 and J usage is TRBJ2-1; 12 nucleotides align to TRBD2. Germline lookup yields CDR1 SNHLY and CDR2 FYNNEI. There are 16 residues in the CDR3. V was pared by 7 bases and J by 5 bases, with 9 bases of the junction left unmatched.

This clone was counted once. This sequence joins TRBV28 and TRBJ2-7; no clear D. In germline, CDR1 is MDHEN, CDR2 SYDVKM. With 3 bases removed from V and 6 bases from J, the gap between germline ends came to 15 bases. The CDR3 covers 14 residues. The CDR3 DNA reads as TGTGCCAGCAGTTTCTTTGCGGATGAAGCCGAGCAGTACTTC. Translating it yields CASSFFADEAEQYF.

The rearrangement joins TRBV18 to TRBJ1-1; D is undetermined. The CDR3 length is 13 residues. Trimming took 2 bases from V and 8 from J, leaving 12 bases between them. Germline V gives CDR1 KGHSH, CDR2 LQKENI. CDR3 residues: CASSPSSIQEAFF. The CDR3, as DNA: TGTGCCAGCTCACCATCTTCTATACAGGAAGCTTTCTTT.

The chain is built from TRBV27 and TRBJ1-2, with a tentative D call TRBD1 (5 bases). Per germline, CDR1 MNHEY and CDR2 SMNVEV (reference sequence). This CDR3 region has 12 residues. V lost 2 bases, J lost 8 bases, and 9 bases lay in between. CDR3 nucleotides: TGTGCCAGCAGTTTACGGGGGACCGGCTACACCTTC. As protein: CASSLRGTGYTF.